Here is one T cell receptor (beta chain) with its context. Its antigen is still unknown. It has no much larger one-base neighbor in the sample; base qualities were not kept. V is shortened by 0 bases, J by 0 bases, and the region joining them spans 8 bases. CDR1 and CDR2, looked up from the germline V gene, are KGHSH and LQKENI. Its CDR3 holds 15 amino acids, cysteine through phenylalanine. Kept here is only the CDR3 DNA, which spans 45 bases and is read in frame from base 1. These data come from a study of blood T cell repertoires in COVID-19 (dated by TCRdb to the early 2020s). Regarding the complete study: Collaborator samples came from the United States, Italy and Spain and covered acute and convalescent phases of COVID-19. The prospective study material was composed of cDNA or gDNA derived from T cells, B-cell-depleted T cells, or PBMCs. The dataset comprised deeply sampled blood TCRbeta repertoires from subjects exposed to, actively infected with, or recovered from COVID-19. A freely available public database, intended as a resource for researchers studying the immune response to SARS-CoV-2, is where the repertoires were released. The samples were drawn from the first 160 participants of the ongoing ImmuneRACE study and from about 1,200 subjects provided by 6 global collaborators. A de-identified subject ID, COVID-19 status, age in years and sex were almost always included in the sample metadata. Where HLA class I and class II types were available, the types were taken from metadata supplied by the sample provider, not from assay-based typing. The research as a whole found: The amount of clinical and demographic metadata varied by source and participant and was provided uncurated.

The immunoSEQ Assay, a bias-controlled multiplex PCR, was used to amplify TCRbeta CDR3 regions from genomic DNA. The original pipeline was this. The number of nucleated cells in each sample was estimated from the amplification of reference gene primers within the assay. To quantify the absolute abundance of each unique TCRbeta CDR3 rearrangement, sequence reads were collapsed and filtered. For each sample, productive Simpson clonality was calculated as the square root of Simpson's diversity index across productive rearrangements. As stored in TCRdb, this immuneACCESS dataset retains in-frame rearrangements with V and J assigned. A fraction of the clones does not appear; measured against another copy, unresolved V genes explain less than half of the discrepancy, and the remainder lacks a known reason. Clone size and the V and J calls come from that table; the DNA yielded D and trimming. The table for this sample lists more than 50,000 clones; around 86% of them were counted only once. Roughly an eighth of the sample goes to the ten largest clones.

Collaborating institutions collected whole blood in K2EDTA tubes following their own protocols. For TCRbeta analysis, collaborators shipped samples in one of three forms: frozen whole blood, isolated PBMCs, or DNA extracted from either of those sample types. The sequence was collected from a human donor in a cohort sampled during active COVID-19. The chain is made from TRBV18 and TRBJ1-1; TRBD1 is a possible D gene, resting on 6 matching bases. The sample comprised peripheral blood. Here the CDR3 is given as CASSPPSGVNTEAFF. At the DNA level, the sequence is TGTGCCAGCTCACCACCTTCAGGGGTGAACACTGAAGCTTTCTTT.